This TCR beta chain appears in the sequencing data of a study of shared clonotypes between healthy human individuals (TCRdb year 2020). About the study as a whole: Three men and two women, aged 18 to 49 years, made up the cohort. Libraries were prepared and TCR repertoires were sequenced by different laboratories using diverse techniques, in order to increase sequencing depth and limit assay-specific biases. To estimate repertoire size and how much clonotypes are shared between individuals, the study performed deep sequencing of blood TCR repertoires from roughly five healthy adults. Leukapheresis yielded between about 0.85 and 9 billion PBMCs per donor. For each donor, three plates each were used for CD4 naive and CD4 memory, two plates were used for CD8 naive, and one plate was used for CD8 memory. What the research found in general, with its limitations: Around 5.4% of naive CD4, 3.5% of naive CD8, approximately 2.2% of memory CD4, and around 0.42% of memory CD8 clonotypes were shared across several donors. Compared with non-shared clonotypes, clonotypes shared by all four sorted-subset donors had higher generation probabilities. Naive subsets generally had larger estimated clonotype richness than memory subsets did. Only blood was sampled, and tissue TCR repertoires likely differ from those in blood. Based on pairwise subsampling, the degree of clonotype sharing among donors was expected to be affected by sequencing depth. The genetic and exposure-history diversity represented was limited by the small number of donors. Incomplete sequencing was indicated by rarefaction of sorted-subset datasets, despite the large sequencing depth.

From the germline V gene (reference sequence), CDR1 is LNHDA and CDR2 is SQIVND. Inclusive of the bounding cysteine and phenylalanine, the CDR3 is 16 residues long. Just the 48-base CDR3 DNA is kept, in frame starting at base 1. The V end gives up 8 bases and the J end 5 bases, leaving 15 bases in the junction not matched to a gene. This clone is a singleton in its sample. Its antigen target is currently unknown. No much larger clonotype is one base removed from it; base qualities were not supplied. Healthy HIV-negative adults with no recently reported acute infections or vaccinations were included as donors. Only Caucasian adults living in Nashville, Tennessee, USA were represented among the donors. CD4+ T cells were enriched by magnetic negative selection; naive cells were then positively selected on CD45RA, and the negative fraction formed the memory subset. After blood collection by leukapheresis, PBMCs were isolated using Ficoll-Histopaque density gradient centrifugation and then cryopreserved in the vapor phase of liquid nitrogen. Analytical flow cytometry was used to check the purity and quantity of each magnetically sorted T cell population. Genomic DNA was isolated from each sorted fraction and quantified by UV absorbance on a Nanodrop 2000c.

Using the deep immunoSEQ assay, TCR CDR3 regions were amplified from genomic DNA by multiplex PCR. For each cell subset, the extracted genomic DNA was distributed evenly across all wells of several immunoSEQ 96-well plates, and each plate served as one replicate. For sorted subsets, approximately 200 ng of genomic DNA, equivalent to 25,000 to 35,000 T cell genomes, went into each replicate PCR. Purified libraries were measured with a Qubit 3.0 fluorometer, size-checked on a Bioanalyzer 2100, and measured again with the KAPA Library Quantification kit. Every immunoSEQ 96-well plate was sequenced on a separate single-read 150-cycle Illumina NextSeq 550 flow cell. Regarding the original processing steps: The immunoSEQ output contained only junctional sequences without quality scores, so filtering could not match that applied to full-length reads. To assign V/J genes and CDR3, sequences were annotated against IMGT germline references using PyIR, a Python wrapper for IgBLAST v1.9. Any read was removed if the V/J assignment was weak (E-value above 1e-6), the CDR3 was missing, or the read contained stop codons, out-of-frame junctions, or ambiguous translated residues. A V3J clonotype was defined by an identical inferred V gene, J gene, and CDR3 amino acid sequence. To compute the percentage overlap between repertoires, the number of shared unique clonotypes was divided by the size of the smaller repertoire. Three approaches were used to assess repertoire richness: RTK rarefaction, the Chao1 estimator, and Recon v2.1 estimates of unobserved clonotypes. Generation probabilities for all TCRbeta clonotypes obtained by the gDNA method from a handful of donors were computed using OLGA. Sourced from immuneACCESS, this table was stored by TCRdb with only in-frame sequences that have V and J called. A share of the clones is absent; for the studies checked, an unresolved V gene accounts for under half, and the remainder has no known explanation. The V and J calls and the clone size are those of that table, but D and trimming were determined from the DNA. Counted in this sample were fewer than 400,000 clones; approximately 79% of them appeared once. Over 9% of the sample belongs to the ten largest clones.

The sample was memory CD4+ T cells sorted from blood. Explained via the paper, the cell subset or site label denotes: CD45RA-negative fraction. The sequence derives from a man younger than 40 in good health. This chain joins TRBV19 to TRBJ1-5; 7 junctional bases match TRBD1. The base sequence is TGTGCCAGTGCGCTTGAACCGGGACAGATGGATCAGCCCCAGCATTTT. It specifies CASALEPGQMDQPQHF.